What follows are 23 T cell receptor beta chains derived from one specimen sequenced in a study of blood T cell repertoires in COVID-19. Assay: immunoSEQ multiplex PCR; the TCRdb copy retains only in-frame clones and omits some. The data contain 140,000 to 150,000 clones, roughly 84% of them singletons. Sample: peripheral blood. The receptors stem from a man aged 25 to 40 with COVID-19, enrolled during active disease.

The chain links TRBV19 to TRBJ2-7; D is unresolved. Trimming removed 8 bases at V and 0 bases at J, with 8 bases between. This CDR3 has 12 amino acids. CDR1 and CDR2 (germline): LNHDA, SQIVND (reference sequence). The CDR3 protein is CASCGPSYEQYF. In DNA, the CDR3 is TGTGCCAGTTGTGGCCCCTCCTACGAGCAGTACTTC.

This clone was recorded once. The chain recombines TRBV15 with TRBJ2-1, with 8 bases fitting TRBD2. This CDR3 comprises 21 residues. Per the germline V gene, CDR1 is LNHNV and CDR2 is YYDKDF (reference sequence). V lost 1 base and J lost 0; bases outside the gene matches: 17. CDR3 residues: CATSRVGGLVTTPSSYNEQFF. In DNA form, the CDR3 reads TGTGCCACCAGCAGAGTGGGGGGACTAGTTACAACCCCGAGCTCCTACAATGAGCAGTTCTTC.

The chain is built from TRBV30 and TRBJ2-7, with TRBD1 matching over 8 bases. The CDR3 has 13 residues. Germline V gene sequence: CDR1 GTSNPN, CDR2 SVGIG (reference sequence). V shed 5 bases, J shed 2 bases, and the junction held 5 bases outside the gene matches. CDR3 DNA sequence: TGTGCCTGGGGTCGGGACAGGCCCTACGAGCAGTACTTC. Translation gives CAWGRDRPYEQYF.

The chain combines TRBV4-3 with TRBJ2-7, with 7 bases fitting TRBD1. The V gene's germline CDR1 is LGHNA and CDR2 YSLEER. This CDR3 comprises 14 residues. V shed 4 bases, J shed 4 bases, and the junction held 7 bases outside the gene matches. The CDR3 nucleotides read TGCGCCAGCAGCCGTTACAGGGGTGAGTACGAGCAGTACTTC. This sequence encodes CASSRYRGEYEQYF.

The chain employs TRBV18 and TRBJ1-4; no definite D call. V was trimmed by 3 bases and J by 0 bases, leaving 11 bases between them. CDR1 and CDR2 from the germline V gene are KGHSH and LQKENI. The CDR3 is 16 amino acids. CDR3 region: CASSPSRGATNEKLFF. Written as DNA, the CDR3 is TGTGCCAGCTCACCCTCCCGGGGTGCAACTAATGAAAAACTGTTTTTT.

The CDR3 loop is CASSSGLLNTGELFF. Written as DNA, the CDR3 is TGTGCCAGCAGCTCGGGACTCCTGAACACCGGGGAGCTGTTTTTT. V and J are TRBV5-4 and TRBJ2-2; D perhaps matches TRBD2 (6 bases). V was shortened by 3 bases and J by 1 base, with 10 bases between the two germline ends. Germline CDR1 SGHNT, CDR2 YYREEE (reference sequence). This CDR3 has 15 residues. The variable domain in full, completed from reference TRBV5-4 and TRBJ2-2, reads ETGVTQSPTHLIKTRGQQVTLRCSSQSGHNTVSWYQQALGQGPQFIFQYYREEENGRGNFPPRFSGLQFPNYSSELNVNALELDDSALYLCASSSGLLNTGELFFGEGSRLTVL.

The chain combines TRBV5-1 with TRBJ1-5, with 11 bases lining up with TRBD1. The CDR3 extends over 16 amino acids. The germline V gene has CDR1 SGHRS and CDR2 YFSETQ. J was trimmed by 6 bases and V by 1 base; bases with no gene match: 6. In nucleotides, the CDR3 is TGCGCCAGCAGCTTGCTGGGACAGGGGGAAGGTCAGCCCCAGCATTTT. Amino acid sequence: CASSLLGQGEGQPQHF.

The rearrangement joins TRBV10-3 to TRBJ2-7; TRBD2 agrees at 10 bases. Germline CDR1 reads ENHRY; CDR2 reads SYGVKD. The CDR3 consists of 16 residues. V dropped 4 bases and J dropped 6; count of bases not matched to a gene: 12. The CDR3 region is CAISGGLAELTSEQYF. As DNA, the CDR3 is TGTGCCATCAGTGGTGGACTAGCGGAACTAACCTCCGAGCAGTACTTC.

V is TRBV5-1 and J is TRBJ2-3; 8 nucleotides agree with TRBD2. Looked up from germline, CDR1 is SGHRS and CDR2 is YFSETQ. CDR3 size: 15 residues. The J segment lost 3 bases and the V segment lost 4 bases, leaving 7 bases of the junction unmatched. CDR3 coding DNA: TGCGCCAGCAGCCCGGCGGGCGGGGGGACAGATACGCAGTATTTT. Its translation: CASSPAGGGTDTQYF.

This clone was counted once. The chain uses TRBV6-2 or TRBV6-3 and TRBJ2-3; 8 nucleotides match TRBD2. The trim removed 5 bases at V and 2 bases at J, leaving 3 bases unmatched. The germline V gene has CDR1 MNHEY and CDR2 SVGEGT. The CDR3 extends over 14 amino acids. CDR3 region: CASSEGLDTDTQYF. The CDR3 DNA sequence: TGTGCCAGCAGTGAGGGACTAGACACAGATACGCAGTATTTT.

The rearrangement joins TRBV28 to TRBJ1-5; 7 nucleotides match TRBD1. The CDR3 is 14 amino acids. The germline V gene encodes CDR1 MDHEN and CDR2 SYDVKM. The junction had 8 bases not matched to a gene; V was cut back by 7 bases and J by 5 bases. CDR3 region: CASNSDRTYQPQHF. CDR3 bases: TGTGCCAGCAATTCGGACAGGACCTATCAGCCCCAGCATTTT.

The chain combines TRBV13 with TRBJ2-4; TRBD1 might be the D (6 bases). This CDR3 has 14 residues. Germline CDR1 PRHDT, CDR2 FYEKMQ (reference sequence). Trimming stripped 5 bases from V and 4 bases from J, with 12 bases between. CDR3 in amino acids: CASSKFGQKNIQYF. The CDR3 DNA reads TGTGCCAGCAGCAAATTCGGACAGAAAAACATTCAGTACTTC.

This clone was counted once. The chain joins TRBV19 to TRBJ2-2; 11 bases are a match to TRBD1. V was pared by 6 bases and J by 5 bases, with 5 bases of the junction left unmatched. CDR1 is LNHDA, CDR2 SQIVND, per germline (reference sequence). There are 15 residues in the CDR3. CDR3 in amino acids: CASRRTGGGTGELFF. In nucleotides, the CDR3 is TGTGCCAGTAGACGGACAGGGGGCGGAACCGGGGAGCTGTTTTTT.

In DNA, the CDR3 is TGCGCCAGCAGTCAGATTAGCGGGAGATCGTACAATGAGCAGTTCTTC. Its translation: CASSQISGRSYNEQFF. V gene TRBV23-1 combines with J gene TRBJ2-1, with 9 bases lining up with TRBD2. TRBV23-1 is reported as an ORF; its role is uncertain. V dropped 3 bases and J dropped 4; count of bases not matched to a gene: 7. The CDR3 has 16 amino acids.

The rearrangement joins TRBV28 to TRBJ1-1, with a weak D call TRBD1 (6 bases). V lost 10 bases and J lost 2, with 17 bases in between. Germline values: CDR1 MDHEN, CDR2 SYDVKM. The CDR3 runs 14 residues. CDR3 sequence (DNA): TGTGCCACCCGCGGGGGCAGGACAAACACTGAAGCTTTCTTT. Translation: CATRGGRTNTEAFF.

This rearrangement joins TRBV7-9 to TRBJ2-1, with 8 positions matching TRBD2. The CDR3 spans 15 residues. The trim removed 5 bases at V and 3 bases at J, leaving 6 bases unmatched. Germline V gene lookup returns CDR1 SEHNR and CDR2 FQNEAQ (reference sequence). The CDR3 DNA follows: TGTGCCAGCAGCCCCGGCAGCGGGAGCTACAATGAGCAGTTCTTC. Encoded protein: CASSPGSGSYNEQFF.

J is TRBJ2-7 and V is TRBV28, with 7 bases lining up with TRBD2. With 3 bases clipped from V and 6 bases from J, the junction kept 5 bases outside the gene matches. Per the germline V gene, CDR1 is MDHEN and CDR2 is SYDVKM. The CDR3 is 13 amino acids. CDR3 bases: TGTGCCAGCAGTTTCGGGACTACCATCGAGCAGTACTTC. Translation: CASSFGTTIEQYF.

The V call is TRBV3-1 (or the pseudogene TRBV3-2), the J call TRBJ2-7; possible D gene TRBD1, 6 bases. Trimming stripped 1 base from V and 5 bases from J, with 9 bases between. The germline V gene encodes CDR1 LGHDT and CDR2 YNNKEL (reference sequence). CDR3 length equals 13 residues. CDR3 in amino acids: CASSQVGTHEQYF. CDR3 DNA: TGTGCCAGCAGCCAAGTGGGGACACACGAGCAGTACTTC.

V is TRBV7-2 and J is TRBJ2-2, with D perhaps TRBD2 (5 bases). In germline, CDR1 is SGHTA, CDR2 FQGNSA. The CDR3 is 15 residues long. Trimming cost V 0 bases and J 1 base, with 6 bases left between them. The CDR3 sequence: CASSLARGNTGELFF. DNA for the CDR3: TGTGCCAGCAGCTTAGCCCGGGGGAACACCGGGGAGCTGTTTTTT.

V and J are TRBV3-1 (or the pseudogene TRBV3-2) and TRBJ1-2, with 9 positions matching TRBD1. V lost 4 bases to trimming and J lost 7 bases; unmatched junction nucleotides: 10. This CDR3 has 15 amino acids. Germline assignment: CDR1 LGHDT and CDR2 YNNKEL (reference sequence). CDR3 nucleotides: TGTGCCAGCAGCCCGGCGGGACAGGGTGTAAGTGGCTACACCTTC. This translates into CASSPAGQGVSGYTF.

V is TRBV10-1 and J is TRBJ2-3; D call uncertain. The germline V gene encodes CDR1 WNHNN and CDR2 SYGVQD (reference sequence). The CDR3 totals 13 residues. Deletions cut 6 bases from V and 3 bases from J, with 10 bases between. For the CDR3, the DNA is TGCGCCAGCAGACCGTCAGGAACAGATACGCAGTATTTT. Its translation is CASRPSGTDTQYF.

The chain has TRBV6-5 and TRBJ1-2, with 8 bases lining up with TRBD1. CDR1 MNHEY and CDR2 SVGAGI come from the germline V gene. The trim removed 6 bases at V and 4 bases at J, leaving 7 bases unmatched. CDR3 size: 14 residues. CDR3 region: CASRKTGVRYGYTF. The CDR3 coding sequence is TGTGCCAGCAGAAAGACAGGGGTGCGCTATGGCTACACCTTC.

This chain links TRBV11-3 with TRBJ2-3; TRBD1 matches 7 bases. Per the germline V gene, CDR1 is SGHNT and CDR2 is YENEEA. Trimming at V came to 5 bases and at J to 4 bases, leaving 3 bases not matched to a gene. The CDR3 consists of 13 residues. This CDR3 reads CASSPTGADTQYF. The CDR3 nucleotides read TGTGCCAGCAGCCCCACAGGGGCAGATACGCAGTATTTT. Full variable domain (missing parts from reference TRBV11-3 and TRBJ2-3): EAGVVQSPRYKIIEKKQPVAFWCNPISGHNTLYWYLQNLGQGPELLIRYENEEAVDDSQLPKDRFSAERLKGVDSTLKIQPAELGDSAVYLCASSPTGADTQYFGPGTRLTVL.